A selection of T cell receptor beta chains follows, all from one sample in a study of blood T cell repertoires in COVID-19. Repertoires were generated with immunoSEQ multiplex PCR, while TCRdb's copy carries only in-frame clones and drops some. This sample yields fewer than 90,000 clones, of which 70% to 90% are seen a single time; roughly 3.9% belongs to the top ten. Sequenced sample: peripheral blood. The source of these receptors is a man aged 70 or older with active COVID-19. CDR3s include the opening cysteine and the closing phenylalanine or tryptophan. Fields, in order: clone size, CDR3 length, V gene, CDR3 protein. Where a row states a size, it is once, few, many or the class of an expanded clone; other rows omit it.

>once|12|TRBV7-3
CASSPQGGEQYF
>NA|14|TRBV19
CASRTSGNTGELFF
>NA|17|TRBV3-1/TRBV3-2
CASSQDTASGSGETQYF
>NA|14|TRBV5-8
CASSLSAGTDTQYF
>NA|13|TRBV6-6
CASSKDRGRGYTF
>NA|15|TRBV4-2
CASSQDGGRGTEAFF
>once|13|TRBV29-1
CSVEMSGRGTQYF
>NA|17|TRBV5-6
CASSLRLAGSWNTEAFF
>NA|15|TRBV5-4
CASSLAGLDRDNQYF
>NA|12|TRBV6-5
CASSYVLGEQYF
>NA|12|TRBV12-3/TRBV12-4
CASSTGVRTQYF
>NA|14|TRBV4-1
CASSQAVLSPRYTF
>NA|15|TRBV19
CASGPGGLSTDTQYF
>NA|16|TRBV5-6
CASSSDRGGYNSPLHF
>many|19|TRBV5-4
CASSAGTSGRRTGANVLTF
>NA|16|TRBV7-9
CASSPDRVEVNTEAFF
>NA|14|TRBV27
CASSFSSGSYEQYF
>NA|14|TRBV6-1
CASSEAGDSYGYTF
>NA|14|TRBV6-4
CASPRVGAQETQYF
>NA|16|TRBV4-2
CASSQDPRDRNYGYTF
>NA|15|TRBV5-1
CASSLRGRNTGELFF
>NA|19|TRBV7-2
CASSSPGGGKPPGTGELFF
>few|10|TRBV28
CATDTGAQHF
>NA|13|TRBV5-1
CASSLAGGDEQYF
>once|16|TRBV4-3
CASSQDGTRPYNEQFF
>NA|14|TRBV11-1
CASSLKLRNTEAFF
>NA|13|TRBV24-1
CATSPTGGETQYF
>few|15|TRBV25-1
CASSDWGGKDQPQHF
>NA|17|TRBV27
CASRKGAWEPLSYEQYF
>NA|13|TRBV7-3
CASSLGPEGTQYF
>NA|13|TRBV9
CASSEGAGAEQYF
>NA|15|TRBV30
CAWSPTGAGDSPLHF
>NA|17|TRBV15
CATSRDLGAGGADTQYF
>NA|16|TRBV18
CASSPLSRGGSTEAFF
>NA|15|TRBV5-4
CASSPRTSGSYEQYF
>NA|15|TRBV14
CASSPRTSGRGTQYF
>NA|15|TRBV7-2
CASSSRTSGMVTQYF
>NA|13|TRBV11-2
CASGGGSLDEQYF
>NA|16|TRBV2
CASRPGDRDSNQPQHF
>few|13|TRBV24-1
CATRASGANVLTF
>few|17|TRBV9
CASSPSGGLAGTDTQYF